A selection of T cell receptor beta chains follows, all from one sample in a study of T cells in Graves' hyperthyroidism and ophthalmopathy. Using its own MiXCR run on the multiplex PCR reads, TCRdb lists one record per CDR3 protein. The table includes about 400,000 distinct CDR3 sequences, approximately 15% detected once. The sequenced sample consisted of blood. These receptor sequences come from a woman in her 30s with Graves' hyperthyroidism. Both conserved end residues are part of each CDR3. The D gene is left open where the match is weak. Clone size is not always given. Where it is, it says once, few, many or a class for expanded clones.

CASSPYHGVGLETQYF | TGTGCCAGCAGCCCCTACCACGGAGTGGGCTTGGAGACCCAGTACTTC | TRBJ2-5 | NA | NA | TRBV9
CSVEDRGSGTEYNEQFF | TGCAGCGTTGAAGATCGAGGTAGCGGGACAGAGTACAATGAGCAGTTCTTC | TRBJ2-1 | many | NA | TRBV29-1
CASTLFYGANVLTF | TGCGCCAGCACACTCTTTTATGGGGCCAACGTCCTGACTTTC | TRBJ2-6 | NA | NA | TRBV5-1
CAISESGRNSGNTIYF | TGTGCCATCAGTGAGTCTGGCAGGAACTCTGGAAACACCATATATTTT | TRBJ1-3 | many | NA | TRBV10-3
CASSLETSGSTEAFF | TGCGCCAGCAGCTTGGAAACATCCGGATCCACTGAAGCTTTCTTT | TRBJ1-1 | many | NA | TRBV5-1
CASSVVADALGDTQYF | TGTGCCAGCAGCGTAGTGGCAGATGCATTGGGAGATACGCAGTATTTT | TRBJ2-3 | NA | NA | TRBV9
CASRRGPDTQYF | TGTGCCAGCAGGAGGGGTCCAGATACGCAGTATTTT | TRBJ2-3 | few | NA | TRBV6-1
CSARPQGRLYF | TGCAGTGCTAGGCCCCAGGGGAGACTGTACTTC | TRBJ2-5 | many | NA | TRBV20-1
CASSFLVGTDTQYF | TGTGCCAGCAGCTTCCTAGTGGGTACAGATACGCAGTATTTT | TRBJ2-3 | many | NA | TRBV5-6
CASSQGQGLDGYTF | TGTGCCAGCAGCCAAGGGCAGGGGTTGGATGGCTACACCTTC | TRBJ1-2 | many | NA | TRBV3-1
CASSPTENYEQYF | TGTGCCAGCTCACCGACAGAGAACTACGAGCAGTACTTC | TRBJ2-7 | many | NA | TRBV18
CASRATGGPTDTQYF | TGTGCCAGCAGGGCGACAGGGGGGCCCACAGATACGCAGTATTTT | TRBJ2-3 | NA | TRBD1 | TRBV6-1
CASSLVAPSLAPNQPQHF | TGTGCCAGCAGCTTAGTGGCCCCCAGTCTGGCCCCCAATCAGCCCCAGCATTTT | TRBJ1-5 | few | NA | TRBV7-9
CASSKDRETDTQYF | TGCGCCAGCAGCAAAGACCGGGAGACAGATACGCAGTATTTT | TRBJ2-3 | many | NA | TRBV5-1
CASSPLGQGESPLHF | TGTGCCAGCAGCCCCCTCGGACAGGGTGAATCACCCCTCCACTTT | TRBJ1-6 | NA | TRBD1 | TRBV3-1
CSARGVRETGELFF | TGCAGTGCTAGGGGGGTGAGGGAGACCGGGGAGCTGTTTTTT | TRBJ2-2 | NA | NA | TRBV20-1
CASSQEGMGNTEAFF | TGCGCCAGCAGCCAAGAAGGTATGGGGAACACTGAAGCTTTCTTT | TRBJ1-1 | NA | NA | TRBV4-1
CASIGGRSYNEQFF | TGTGCCAGCATCGGCGGGAGGTCCTACAATGAGCAGTTCTTC | TRBJ2-1 | many | TRBD2 | TRBV2
CATSGTGDYGYTF | TGTGCCACCAGTGGCACAGGGGACTATGGCTACACCTTC | TRBJ1-2 | few | TRBD1 | TRBV24-1
CATSPIQRGNEKLFF | TGTGCCACCAGCCCGATACAACGGGGAAATGAAAAACTGTTTTTT | TRBJ1-4 | many | NA | TRBV15
CASSFGREGLETQYF | TGTGCCAGCAGCTTCGGGCGGGAGGGCCTTGAGACCCAGTACTTC | TRBJ2-5 | NA | TRBD2 | TRBV5-4
CASSLKGLGQGDQPQHF | TGTGCCAGCAGTTTAAAGGGCCTCGGACAGGGGGATCAGCCCCAGCATTTT | TRBJ1-5 | NA | TRBD1 | TRBV28